Given below is one T cell receptor beta chain in context. Its cognate antigen has yet to be identified. The sample holds no much larger clone one base away, and base qualities are not on file. These data come from a study of Graves' ophthalmopathy and Graves' hyperthyroidism (dated by TCRdb to 2017 to 2018). Some background on the complete study: Peripheral blood samples were taken at the time of initial diagnosis, before any treatment was given. The study used signatures of the TCR beta repertoire to tell Graves' ophthalmopathy apart from Graves' hyperthyroidism and to predict which patients would progress to ophthalmopathy. In total, some 140 blood samples were TCR-sequenced: some 40 ophthalmopathy, 80 or so hyperthyroidism and 17 hyperthyroidism-to-ophthalmopathy patients. To explore V-J signatures distinguishing ophthalmopathy from hyperthyroidism, a discovery set of around 97 patients (about 41 ophthalmopathy, over 55 stable hyperthyroidism) was enrolled. The independent validation cohort included approximately 19 hyperthyroidism patients plus 17 patients who later progressed from hyperthyroidism to ophthalmopathy. T-cell repertoires of thyroid tissue and blood were compared in over 5 hyperthyroidism patients. After sampling, hyperthyroidism patients received methimazole starting at 30 mg daily, and ophthalmopathy patients received high-dose intravenous methylprednisolone. The paper as a whole reports these results and caveats: No statistical method was used to predetermine the sample size, and group allocation was not hidden from the investigators. Most of the expanded thyroid clonotypes with a frequency above 0.001 were also detected in blood, and it was suggested that the thyroid immune response may be reflected by blood repertoires. In validation, the model predicted ophthalmopathy progression with roughly 68% sensitivity and roughly 72% specificity; some 13 predicted patients were CT-confirmed with GO in a median of about 7.1 months. Ophthalmopathy was separated from stable hyperthyroidism by the 13-signature model with 87.88% sensitivity and about 81% specificity in cross-validation and with 80%/75% in the test set.

TCR beta CDR3 regions were amplified from RNA transcripts for repertoire sequencing. A first-round RT-PCR used HTBI primers with the Qiagen OneStep RT-PCR kit, followed by a second-round multiplex PCR, size selection and purification. Libraries were sequenced on an Illumina HiSeq2000 using paired-end 100 bp reads. The original pipeline was this. SOAPnuke was used to process the reads, removing any read that contained adapters or uncalled bases, had a mean Phred below 15, or lacked an exact match to the constant primer or identifier. COPE v1.2.5 was used to merge the high-quality paired reads. Each unique nucleotide sequence was defined as a clonotype, and clonotypes were aligned to IMGT TRB V, D and J references with MiTCR v1.1. The analysis was limited to V-J combinations with a frequency above 0.0001, which together covered 99% to 99.2% of the repertoires. For each V-J combination, a TCR clonal expansion and chaos score was defined as the ratio of F50 clonal expansion to chaos observed in the TCRdist matrix. Features were reduced by Welch's t-statistics and random forest to more than 10 V-J combinations, which fed a naive Bayes classifier. The similarity between thyroid and blood repertoires was quantified using the Morisita-Horn index. TCRdb applied fastp at Q25 and MiXCR to the public reads, then kept only in-frame beta chains. A single entry per CDR3 protein holds the most common genes and DNA from its merged rows. The V and J calls here are based on TCRdb, not the publication. In this sample the table shows 650,000 to 800,000 distinct CDR3 sequences, about two fifths of which occur a single time. 2.5% to 3.5% of the sample lies in the top ten.

The CDR3 measures 16 amino acids from cysteine to phenylalanine. Only CDR3 DNA is held: 48 bases, read in frame from base 1. V is trimmed back by 6 bases and J by 2 bases, and the junction contains 15 bases that no gene match accounts for. The germline V gene sets CDR1 to SQVTM and CDR2 to ANQGSEA. Ophthalmopathy patients had moderately to severely active disease, Clinical Activity Score of at least 3, NOSPECS grade of at least 4, and disease duration under 3 months. Patients with other autoimmune diseases, uncontrolled infections, pregnancy or lactation were excluded from the study. Clinical symptoms, serum thyroxine, TRAb, thyroid ultrasound and orbital computed tomography were used for diagnosis. PBMCs were isolated from 7.5 to 10 ml of fresh peripheral blood by Ficoll-Paque density gradient centrifugation. Total RNA was extracted using Trizol reagent, and RNA quality was checked on an Agilent 2100 Bioanalyzer.

The receptor chain draws on TRBV29-1 and TRBJ1-2; 7 central bases correspond to TRBD1. The TCR sequence derives from an adult man with Graves' ophthalmopathy. Sequencing was performed on peripheral blood. The nucleotide sequence is TGCAGCGTAGAATACAGGGGAGGGGAATCCAACTATGGCTACACCTTC. The resulting protein is CSVEYRGGESNYGYTF.